This T cell receptor (beta chain) was observed in a study of technical replicates of blood from a few donors. Germline V gives CDR1 SGHRS, CDR2 YFSETQ. There are 15 residues in the CDR3. V was shortened by 0 bases and J by 3 bases, with 12 bases between the two germline ends. Sequencing used immunoSEQ multiplex PCR; TCRdb keeps in-frame clones, though not all of them. The sample shows tens of thousands of clones, over 90% of them seen only once. The sequenced sample consisted of T cells isolated from PBMCs. The chain combines TRBV5-1 with TRBJ1-1; D is perhaps TRBD1 (6 bases). The receptor was derived from a human donor in good health. The CDR3 protein is CASSLGPNRDTEAFF. CDR3 nucleotides: TGCGCCAGCAGCTTGGGGCCGAACAGGGACACTGAAGCTTTCTTT.